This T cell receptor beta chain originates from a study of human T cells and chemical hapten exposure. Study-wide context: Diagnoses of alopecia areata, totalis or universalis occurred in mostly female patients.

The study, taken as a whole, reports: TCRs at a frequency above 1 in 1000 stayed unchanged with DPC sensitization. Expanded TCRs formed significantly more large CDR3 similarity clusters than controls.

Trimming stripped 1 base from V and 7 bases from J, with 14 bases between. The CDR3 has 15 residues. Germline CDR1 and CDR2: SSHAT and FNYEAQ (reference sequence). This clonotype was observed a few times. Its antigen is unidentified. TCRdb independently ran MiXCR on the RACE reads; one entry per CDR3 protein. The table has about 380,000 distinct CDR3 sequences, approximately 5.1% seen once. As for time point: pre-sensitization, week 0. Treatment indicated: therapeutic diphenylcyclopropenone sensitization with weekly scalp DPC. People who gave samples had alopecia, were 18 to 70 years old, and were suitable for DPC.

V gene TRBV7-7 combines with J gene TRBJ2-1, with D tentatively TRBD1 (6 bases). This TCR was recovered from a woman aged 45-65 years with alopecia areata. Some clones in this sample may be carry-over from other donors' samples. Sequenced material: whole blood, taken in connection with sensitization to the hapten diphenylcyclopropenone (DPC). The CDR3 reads CASSLDGAGANEQFF. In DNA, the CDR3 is TGTGCCAGCAGCTTAGACGGGGCAGGGGCTAATGAGCAGTTCTTC.